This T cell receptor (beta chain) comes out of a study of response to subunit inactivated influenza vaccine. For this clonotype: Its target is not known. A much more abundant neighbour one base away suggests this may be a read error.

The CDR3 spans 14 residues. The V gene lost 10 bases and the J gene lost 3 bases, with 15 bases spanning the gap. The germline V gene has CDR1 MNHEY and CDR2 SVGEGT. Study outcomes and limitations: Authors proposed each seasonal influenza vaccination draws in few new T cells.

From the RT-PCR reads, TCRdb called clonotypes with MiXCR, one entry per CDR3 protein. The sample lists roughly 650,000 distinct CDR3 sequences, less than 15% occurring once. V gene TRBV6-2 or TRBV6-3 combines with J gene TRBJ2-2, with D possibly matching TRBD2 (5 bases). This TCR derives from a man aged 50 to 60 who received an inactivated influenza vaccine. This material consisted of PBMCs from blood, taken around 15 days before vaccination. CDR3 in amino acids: CATRNSVDTGELFF. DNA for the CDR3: TGTGCCACCCGGAATAGCGTGGACACCGGGGAGCTGTTTTTT.